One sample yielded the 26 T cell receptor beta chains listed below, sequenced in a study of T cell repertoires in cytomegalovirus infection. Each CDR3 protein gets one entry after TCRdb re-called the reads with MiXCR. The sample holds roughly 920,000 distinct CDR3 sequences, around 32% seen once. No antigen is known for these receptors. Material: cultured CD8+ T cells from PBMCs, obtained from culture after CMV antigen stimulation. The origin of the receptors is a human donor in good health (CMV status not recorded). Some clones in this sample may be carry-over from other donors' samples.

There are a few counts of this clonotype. CDR3 loop: CASSLNSDRAYGYTF. The CDR3 DNA reads as TGTGCCAGCAGCTTAAATTCAGACAGGGCCTATGGCTACACCTTC. The V gene is TRBV7-6, the J gene TRBJ1-2; TRBD1 matches 7 bases. There are 15 residues in the CDR3. Looked up from germline, CDR1 is SGHVS and CDR2 is FNYEAQ. V shed 2 bases and J 4 bases; nucleotides not matched to a gene: 7.

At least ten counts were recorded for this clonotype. The CDR3 sequence is CASSLGQENTGELFF. The CDR3 DNA reads TGTGCCAGCAGCTTGGGACAGGAGAACACCGGGGAGCTGTTTTTT. This rearrangement joins TRBV6-5 to TRBJ2-2; 8 bases align to TRBD1. V was pared by 6 bases and J by 1 base, with 4 bases of the junction left unmatched. Germline values: CDR1 MNHEY, CDR2 SVGAGI. The CDR3 loop spans 15 amino acids.

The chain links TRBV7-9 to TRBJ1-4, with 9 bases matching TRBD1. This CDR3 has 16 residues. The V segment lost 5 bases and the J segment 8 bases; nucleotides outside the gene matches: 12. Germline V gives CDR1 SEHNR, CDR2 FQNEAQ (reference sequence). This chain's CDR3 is CASSMSPGQGTEKLFF. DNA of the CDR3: TGTGCCAGCAGCATGTCACCGGGACAGGGAACGGAAAAACTGTTTTTT.

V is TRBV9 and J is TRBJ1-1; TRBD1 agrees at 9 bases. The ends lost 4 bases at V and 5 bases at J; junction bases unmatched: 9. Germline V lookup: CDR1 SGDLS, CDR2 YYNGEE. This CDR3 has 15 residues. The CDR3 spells CASSPWTGEGTEAFF. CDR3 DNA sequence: TGTGCCAGCAGCCCTTGGACAGGGGAAGGTACTGAAGCTTTCTTT.

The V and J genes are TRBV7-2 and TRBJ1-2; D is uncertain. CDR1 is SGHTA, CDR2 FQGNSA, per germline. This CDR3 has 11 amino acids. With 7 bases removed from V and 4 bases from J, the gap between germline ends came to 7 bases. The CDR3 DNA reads TGTGCCAGCACCGATGGCTATGGCTACACCTTC. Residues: CASTDGYGYTF.

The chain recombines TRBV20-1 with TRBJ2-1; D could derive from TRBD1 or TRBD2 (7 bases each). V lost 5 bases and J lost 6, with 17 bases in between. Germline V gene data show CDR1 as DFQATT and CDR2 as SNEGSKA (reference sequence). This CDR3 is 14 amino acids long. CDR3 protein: CSAGGAGGVNEQFF. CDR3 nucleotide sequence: TGCAGTGCTGGGGGGGCAGGGGGGGTCAATGAGCAGTTCTTC.

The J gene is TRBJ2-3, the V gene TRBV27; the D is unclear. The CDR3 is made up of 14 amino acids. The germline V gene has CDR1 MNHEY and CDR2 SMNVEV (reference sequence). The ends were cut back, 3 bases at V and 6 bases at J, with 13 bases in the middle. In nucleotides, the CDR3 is TGTGCCAGCAGTTTCTATGGTAGCTTGGATACGCAGTATTTT. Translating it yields CASSFYGSLDTQYF.

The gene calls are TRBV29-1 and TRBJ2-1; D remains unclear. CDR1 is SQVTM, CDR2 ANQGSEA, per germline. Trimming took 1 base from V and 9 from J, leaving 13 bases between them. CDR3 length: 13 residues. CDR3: CSVEARDTGEQFF. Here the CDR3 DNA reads TGCAGCGTTGAAGCCCGTGACACTGGTGAGCAGTTCTTC.

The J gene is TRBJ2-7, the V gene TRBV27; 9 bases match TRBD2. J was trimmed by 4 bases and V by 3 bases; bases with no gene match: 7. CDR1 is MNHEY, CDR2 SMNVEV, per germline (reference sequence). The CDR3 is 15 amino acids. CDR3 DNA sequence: TGTGCCAGCAGTTTCGGAGCGGGGGGCCTTTACGAGCAGTACGTC. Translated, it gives CASSFGAGGLYEQYV.

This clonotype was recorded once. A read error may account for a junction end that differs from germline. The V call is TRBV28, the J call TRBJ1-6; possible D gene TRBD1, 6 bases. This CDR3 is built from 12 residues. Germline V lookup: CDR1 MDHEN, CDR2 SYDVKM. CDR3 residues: CASSPHQGLSVF. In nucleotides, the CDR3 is TGTGCCAGCAGTCCCCACCAGGGGCTATCGGTCTTT.

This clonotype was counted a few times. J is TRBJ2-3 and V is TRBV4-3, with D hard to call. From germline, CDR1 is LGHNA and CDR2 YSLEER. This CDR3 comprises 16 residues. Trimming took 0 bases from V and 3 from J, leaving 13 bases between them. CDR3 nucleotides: TGCGCCAGCAGCCAAGATGGAACGGATGAGACAGATACGCAGTATTTT. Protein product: CASSQDGTDETDTQYF.

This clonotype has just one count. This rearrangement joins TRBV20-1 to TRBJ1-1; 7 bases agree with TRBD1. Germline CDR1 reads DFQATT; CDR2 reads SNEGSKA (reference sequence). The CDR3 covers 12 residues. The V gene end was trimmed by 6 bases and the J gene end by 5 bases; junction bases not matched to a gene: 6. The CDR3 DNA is TGCAGTGCCTCGGACAGGCGGACTGAAGCTTTCTTT. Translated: CSASDRRTEAFF.

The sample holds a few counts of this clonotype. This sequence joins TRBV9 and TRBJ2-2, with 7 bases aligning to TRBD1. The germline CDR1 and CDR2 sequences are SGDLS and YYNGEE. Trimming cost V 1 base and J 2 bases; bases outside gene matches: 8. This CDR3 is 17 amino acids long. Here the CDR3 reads CASSVPRQGKNTGELFF. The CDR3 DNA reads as TGTGCCAGCAGCGTACCCCGACAGGGAAAAAACACCGGGGAGCTGTTTTTT.

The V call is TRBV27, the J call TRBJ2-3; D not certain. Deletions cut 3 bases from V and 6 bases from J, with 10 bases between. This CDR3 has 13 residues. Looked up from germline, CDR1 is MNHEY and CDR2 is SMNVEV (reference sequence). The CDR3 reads CASSLAVQDTQYF. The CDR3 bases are TGTGCCAGCAGTTTGGCAGTTCAGGATACGCAGTATTTT.

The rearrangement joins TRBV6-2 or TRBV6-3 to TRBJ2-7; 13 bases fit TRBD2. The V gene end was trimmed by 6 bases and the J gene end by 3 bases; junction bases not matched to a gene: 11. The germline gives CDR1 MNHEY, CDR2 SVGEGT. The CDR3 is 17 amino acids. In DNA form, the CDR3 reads TGTGCCAGCAGCCACTCCACTAGCGGGGGGGCCATCTACGAGCAGTACGTC. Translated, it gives CASSHSTSGGAIYEQYV.

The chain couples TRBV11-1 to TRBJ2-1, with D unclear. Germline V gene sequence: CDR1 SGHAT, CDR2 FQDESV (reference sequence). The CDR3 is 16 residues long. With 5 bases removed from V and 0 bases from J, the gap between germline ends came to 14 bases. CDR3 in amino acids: CASSLTRVISYNEQFF. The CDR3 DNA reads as TGTGCCAGCAGCCTAACGCGAGTTATCTCCTACAATGAGCAGTTCTTC.

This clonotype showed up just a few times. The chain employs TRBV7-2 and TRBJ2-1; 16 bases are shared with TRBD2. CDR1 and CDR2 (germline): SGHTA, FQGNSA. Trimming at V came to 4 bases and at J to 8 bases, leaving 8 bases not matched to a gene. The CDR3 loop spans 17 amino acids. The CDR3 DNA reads TGTGCCAGCAGCTCCCCCGGGACTAGCGGGGGGGTGGATGAGCAGTTCTTC. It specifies CASSSPGTSGGVDEQFF. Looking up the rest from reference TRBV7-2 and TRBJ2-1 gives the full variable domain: GAGVSQSPSNKVTEKGKDVELRCDPISGHTALYWYRQSLGQGLEFLIYFQGNSAPDKSGLPSDRFSAERTGGSVSTLTIQRTQQEDSAVYLCASSSPGTSGGVDEQFFGPGTRLTVL.

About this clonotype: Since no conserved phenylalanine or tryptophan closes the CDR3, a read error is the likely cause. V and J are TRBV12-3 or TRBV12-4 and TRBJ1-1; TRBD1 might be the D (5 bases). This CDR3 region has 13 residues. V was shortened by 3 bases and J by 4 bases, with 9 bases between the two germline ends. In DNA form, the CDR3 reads TGTGCCAGCAGTTTGTGGGGGGGCACTGAAGCTTTCTCT. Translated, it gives CASSLWGGTEAFS.

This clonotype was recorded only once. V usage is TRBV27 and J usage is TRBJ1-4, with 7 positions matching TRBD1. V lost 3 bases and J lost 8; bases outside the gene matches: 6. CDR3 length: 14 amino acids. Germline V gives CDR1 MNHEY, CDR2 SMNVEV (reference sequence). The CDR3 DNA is TGTGCCAGCAGTTTTGTCAGGGGGAGCGAAAAACTGTTTTTT. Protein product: CASSFVRGSEKLFF.

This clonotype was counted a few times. CDR3 in amino acids: CASRLAGMNEQFF. The DNA for the CDR3 is TGTGCCAGCAGACTAGCGGGGATGAATGAGCAGTTCTTC. V is TRBV12-3 or TRBV12-4 and J is TRBJ2-1, with 10 bases matching TRBD2. Losses at the gene ends were 6 bases for V and 7 bases for J; bases not matched to a gene: 3. The CDR3 sequence is 13 residues long.

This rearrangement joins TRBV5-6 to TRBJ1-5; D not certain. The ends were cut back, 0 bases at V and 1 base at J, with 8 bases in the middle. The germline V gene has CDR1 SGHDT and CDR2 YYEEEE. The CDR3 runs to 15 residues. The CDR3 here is CASSLGPRSNQPQHF. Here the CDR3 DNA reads TGTGCCAGCAGCTTGGGACCGCGCAGCAATCAGCCCCAGCATTTT.

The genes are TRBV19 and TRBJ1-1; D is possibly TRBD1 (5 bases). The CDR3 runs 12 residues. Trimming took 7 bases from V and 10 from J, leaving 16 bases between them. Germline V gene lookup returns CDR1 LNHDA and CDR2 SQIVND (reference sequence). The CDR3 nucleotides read TGTGCCAGTACCTCACAGGACTTGCGAGCTTTCTTT. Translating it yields CASTSQDLRAFF.

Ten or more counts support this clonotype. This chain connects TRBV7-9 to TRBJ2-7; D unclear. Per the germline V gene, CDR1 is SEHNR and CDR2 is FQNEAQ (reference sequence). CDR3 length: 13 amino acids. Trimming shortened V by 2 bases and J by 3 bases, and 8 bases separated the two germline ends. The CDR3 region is CASSLPSSYEQYF. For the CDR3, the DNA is TGTGCCAGCAGCTTACCTTCTAGCTACGAGCAGTACTTC.

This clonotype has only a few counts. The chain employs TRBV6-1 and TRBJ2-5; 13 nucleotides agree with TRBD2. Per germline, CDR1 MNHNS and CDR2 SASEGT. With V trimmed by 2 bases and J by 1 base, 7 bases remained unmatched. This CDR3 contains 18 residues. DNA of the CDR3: TGTGCCAGCAGTGAAATAACTAGCGGGGGGGCCGGCCAAGAGACCCAGTACTTC. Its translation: CASSEITSGGAGQETQYF.

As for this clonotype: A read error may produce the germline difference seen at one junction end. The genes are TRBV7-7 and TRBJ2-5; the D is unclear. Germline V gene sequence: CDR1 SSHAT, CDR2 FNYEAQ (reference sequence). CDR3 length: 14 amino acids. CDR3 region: CASSLTEYQETQYF. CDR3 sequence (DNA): TGTGCTAGCAGCTTAACCGAATACCAAGAGACCCAGTACTTC.

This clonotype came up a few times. Here the CDR3 reads CATSRVTSGELFF. CDR3 bases: TGTGCCACCAGCAGGGTTACTAGCGGGGAGCTGTTTTTT. The genes are TRBV15 and TRBJ2-2; TRBD2 is a possible D gene (5 bases). The CDR3 totals 13 residues. V lost 3 bases, J lost 7 bases, and 9 bases lay in between. Per germline, CDR1 LNHNV and CDR2 YYDKDF (reference sequence).